This T cell receptor beta chain derives from a study of CD8+CD57+ T cells in acquired aplastic anemia (dated by TCRdb to between 2018 and 2020). As for the study more broadly: A mean of approximately 3 ug of DNA, ranging from roughly 0.17 to 30 ug, was extracted from sorted CD4+ and CD8+ cells. CD8+CD57+ expansion was defined as frequency above the mean frequency observed in healthy subjects. Broader findings and caveats from the paper: Fewer than 35 CD8+ CDR3 sequences were found to be shared between patients and controls, but these sequences appeared to be highly expressed in patients and within the immunodominant clones of the patients. Between patients and healthy controls, no significant difference in CD8+ Simpson's diversity was found (P=0.060).

This clonotype has just a few counts. Its antigen is currently not known. Base qualities are not at hand, and no much larger clone is one base apart. Profiling of TCR beta VDJ combinations and CDR3 sequences used genomic DNA as the template. An Illumina HiSeq 2000 was the platform used for TCR repertoire sequencing. The authors processed their data as follows. Repertoires were assessed using TRBV/TRBJ rearrangement plots, CDR3 size and DJ length profiles, and Simpson's diversity index. The most abundant DNA sequence in the deep sequencing data was defined as the immunodominant clone. CDR3 amino acid sequences were checked for sharing between subjects and were compared against published repertoires and the VDJdb database. The raw public data were reprocessed by TCRdb itself: fastp quality trimming at Q25, MiXCR clonotype calling, in-frame beta chains only. Entries that share a CDR3 protein sequence are merged under the most common genes and DNA. Clone size and V and J calls follow TCRdb, not the original study. Present in this sample are under 350,000 distinct CDR3 sequences, roughly 61% of which were seen just once. Roughly 1.2% of the sample comes from the top ten.

CDR1 and CDR2, looked up from the germline V gene, are SGHVS and FQNEAQ. V is shortened by 5 bases, J by 6 bases, and the region joining them spans 8 bases. There are 11 amino acids in the CDR3, from cysteine to phenylalanine inclusive. The sequence is cut down to CDR3 DNA, 33 bases in frame from base 1. The patients picked for sequencing were ones in whom flow cytometry had shown an expansion of CD8+CD57+ cells. All patients had severe acquired aplastic anemia diagnosed by International Study of Aplastic Anemia and Agranulocytosis and Camitta criteria. Patients had received no therapy at the time of blood sampling. TCR repertoires of sorted CD4+ and CD8+ blood T cells from severe aplastic anemia patients and healthy subjects were deep-sequenced in the study. Patients were enrolled under clinicaltrials.gov protocols 00001620, 01623167, 00001397, 00071045, 00081523 and 00961064 in the USA. Ficoll-Paque density gradient centrifugation was used to isolate peripheral blood mononuclear cells. Before DNA extraction, CD4+ and CD8+ T cells were sorted by FACS or by magnetic beads.

The sequenced sample was sorted CD4+, CD8+, or CD8+CD57+ T cells (not recorded which) from PBMCs. This receptor chain uses TRBV7-8 and TRBJ2-7, with TRBD1 perhaps the D gene, on 6 matching bases. This clonotype was obtained from a human donor with aplastic anemia. The bases are TGTGCCAGCAGCCGGGACACCGAGCAGTACTTC. This gives the protein CASSRDTEQYF.